Below, one TCR beta chain is given with its context. This CDR3 is built from 15 residues. Germline-derived CDR1 and CDR2 are MNHNY and SVGAGI (reference sequence). V shed 7 bases and J 3 bases; nucleotides not matched to a gene: 9. The sample comes from a study of cytomegalovirus exposure and HLA in healthy donors. Primers: 60 Vbeta forward and 13 Jbeta reverse. Clones were read by immunoSEQ multiplex PCR, and TCRdb kept only the in-frame ones, dropping some. Counted here are about 100,000 clones, 65% to 80% occurring once; the ten biggest clones make up over 12%. This chain links TRBV6-6 with TRBJ1-3; TRBD1 aligns across 7 bases. The source material was PBMCs. The TCR was taken from a woman aged 70-85 years in good health and CMV-seropositive. The CDR3 nucleotides read TGTGCCAGCACGACAGGGCAGGGTTTTGGAAACACCATATATTTT. Its translation: CASTTGQGFGNTIYF.